Listed here are 30 T cell receptor beta chains from one sample, sequenced in a study of shared clonotypes between healthy human individuals. Assay used: immunoSEQ multiplex PCR; TCRdb lists only in-frame clones, some missing. The data show about 1 million clones, around 76% seen once. Sequenced: memory CD4+ T cells sorted from blood. Subset in this sample: CD45RA-negative fraction. The receptors shown here come from a man aged 18 to 30 in good health.

The chain combines TRBV11-1 with TRBJ2-1; D is undetermined. This CDR3 is built from 15 residues. CDR1 and CDR2 from the germline V gene are SGHAT and FQDESV (reference sequence). V was clipped by 3 bases and J by 1 base, with 10 bases between them. This chain's CDR3 is CASSFPADSYNEQFF. CDR3 nucleotides: TGTGCCAGCAGCTTCCCCGCGGATTCCTACAATGAGCAGTTCTTC. Drawing the rest from reference TRBV11-1 and TRBJ2-1, the complete variable domain is EAEVAQSPRYKITEKSQAVAFWCDPISGHATLYWYRQILGQGPELLVQFQDESVVDDSQLPKDRFSAERLKGVDSTLKIQPAELGDSAMYLCASSFPADSYNEQFFGPGTRLTVL.

About this clone itself: A read error may explain this, as a much larger clone is one base away. This chain uses TRBV6-1 with TRBJ1-1; TRBD1 agrees at 10 bases. Germline V gene sequence: CDR1 MNHNS, CDR2 SASEGT. This CDR3 comprises 15 residues. The V and J ends lost 5 bases and 1 base, in that order; junction bases with no gene match: 4. CDR3 nucleotides: TGTGCCAGCAGTCCCCGGGACAGGGGGAACACTGAAGCTTTCTTT. It codes for CASSPRDRGNTEAFF.

J is TRBJ1-5 and V is TRBV6-6; possibly TRBD1 for D (6 bases). Deletions cut 0 bases from V and 13 bases from J, with 10 bases between. The CDR3 is 12 amino acids. Germline V lookup: CDR1 MNHNY, CDR2 SVGAGI (reference sequence). The CDR3 nucleotides read TGTGCCAGCAGTTACTCGACTGGACAGCAGCATTTT. Translated, it gives CASSYSTGQQHF.

This clone appeared once. This sequence joins TRBV7-2 and TRBJ2-5, with TRBD2 matching over 12 bases. This CDR3 has 15 residues. V lost 7 bases, J lost 1 base, and 4 bases stayed unmatched. Germline-derived CDR1 and CDR2 are SGHTA and FQGNSA. The CDR3 reads CASTWTSGTQETQYF. The CDR3, as DNA: TGTGCCAGCACCTGGACTAGCGGGACCCAAGAGACCCAGTACTTC.

This clone turned up a few times. V is TRBV7-9 and J is TRBJ1-1; perhaps TRBD1 as D (6 bases). Germline-derived CDR1 and CDR2 are SEHNR and FQNEAQ (reference sequence). The V gene lost 3 bases and the J gene lost 5 bases, with 19 bases spanning the gap. CDR3 length: 16 residues. CDR3 nucleotide sequence: TGTGCCAGCAGCTTTATGACAGGAGGTCCTGGTACTGAAGCTTTCTTT. Translating gives CASSFMTGGPGTEAFF.

V and J are TRBV6-1 and TRBJ2-7; 9 bases fit TRBD2. V was pared by 7 bases and J by 3 bases, with 7 bases of the junction left unmatched. The CDR3 spans 14 residues. Germline values: CDR1 MNHNS, CDR2 SASEGT. CDR3 amino acids: CASMPLAGIYEQYF. DNA of the CDR3: TGTGCCAGCATGCCCCTAGCGGGAATCTACGAGCAGTACTTC.

This chain connects TRBV5-1 to TRBJ2-3; D call uncertain. This CDR3 comprises 14 residues. The V gene lost 7 bases and the J gene lost 2 bases, with 14 bases spanning the gap. Germline assignment: CDR1 SGHRS and CDR2 YFSETQ. CDR3 in amino acids: CASGAGEVTDTQYF. The CDR3 nucleotides read TGCGCCAGCGGCGCCGGCGAGGTCACAGATACGCAGTATTTT. Drawing the rest from reference TRBV5-1 and TRBJ2-3, the complete variable domain is KAGVTQTPRYLIKTRGQQVTLSCSPISGHRSVSWYQQTPGQGLQFLFEYFSETQRNKGNFPGRFSGRQFSNSRSEMNVSTLELGDSALYLCASGAGEVTDTQYFGPGTRLTVL.

V gene TRBV14 combines with J gene TRBJ1-5, with unresolved D. The V gene's germline CDR1 is SGHDN and CDR2 FVKESK. The CDR3 is 12 residues long. Trimming took 4 bases from V and 4 from J, leaving 5 bases between them. The CDR3 DNA sequence: TGTGCCAGCAGCCTACATAATCAGCCCCAGCATTTT. Residues: CASSLHNQPQHF.

The rearrangement links TRBV6-1 to TRBJ2-2, with 12 nucleotides matching TRBD2. V shed 8 bases, J shed 4 bases, and the junction held 5 bases outside the gene matches. The CDR3 is 15 amino acids. The germline gives CDR1 MNHNS, CDR2 SASEGT. CDR3 protein: CASAPGLAGTGELFF. The CDR3 nucleotides are TGTGCCAGCGCTCCGGGACTAGCGGGCACCGGGGAGCTGTTTTTT.

This clone was observed a few times. The rearrangement links TRBV27 to TRBJ2-1; 9 bases map to TRBD2. The germline gives CDR1 MNHEY, CDR2 SMNVEV (reference sequence). The CDR3 covers 14 residues. With 3 bases clipped from V and 10 bases from J, the junction kept 7 bases outside the gene matches. The CDR3, as DNA: TGTGCCAGCAGTTTGGCGGGAGGGCTGAGAGAGCAGTTCTTC. Amino acid sequence: CASSLAGGLREQFF.

This rearrangement joins TRBV6-1 to TRBJ2-7; D not resolved. The length of the CDR3 is 15 residues. The germline V gene encodes CDR1 MNHNS and CDR2 SASEGT. V was clipped by 7 bases and J by 4 bases, with 20 bases between them. The CDR3 reads CASMMGFNSPYEQYF. The CDR3 DNA reads TGTGCCAGCATGATGGGGTTTAACTCGCCTTACGAGCAGTACTTC.

This clone was detected a few times. The chain links TRBV6-1 to TRBJ1-5; the D gene is possibly TRBD1 (5 bases). The CDR3 consists of 13 residues. Trimming left V 4 bases short and J 5 bases short, with 9 bases between. The germline gives CDR1 MNHNS, CDR2 SASEGT. CDR3 amino acids: CASSVAGYQPQHF. The CDR3 DNA reads as TGTGCCAGCAGTGTGGCAGGGTATCAGCCCCAGCATTTT.

The chain combines TRBV19 with TRBJ1-4; TRBD1 is a possible D gene (5 bases). The CDR3 runs to 14 residues. CDR1 and CDR2 from the germline V gene are LNHDA and SQIVND (reference sequence). Trimming took 2 bases from V and 6 from J, leaving 10 bases between them. CDR3 in amino acids: CASSIQGVHEKLFF. CDR3 nucleotide sequence: TGTGCCAGTAGTATACAGGGTGTTCATGAAAAACTGTTTTTT. The full variable domain, rest sourced from reference TRBV19 and TRBJ1-4, is DGGITQSPKYLFRKEGQNVTLSCEQNLNHDAMYWYRQDPGQGLRLIYYSQIVNDFQKGDIAEGYSVSREKKESFPLTVTSAQKNPTAFYLCASSIQGVHEKLFFGSGTQLSVL.

J is TRBJ1-3 and V is TRBV5-5; perhaps TRBD1 as D (6 bases). Germline assignment: CDR1 SGHKS and CDR2 YYEKEE (reference sequence). The CDR3 totals 18 residues. V dropped 0 bases and J dropped 3 bases, with 19 bases sitting between them. The CDR3 DNA reads as TGTGCCAGCAGCTTGGGTGCCCCAGGACAGATAAGTGGAAACACCATATATTTT. This gives the protein CASSLGAPGQISGNTIYF. Combining the CDR3 with reference TRBV5-5 and TRBJ1-3 gives the whole variable domain DAGVTQSPTHLIKTRGQQVTLRCSPISGHKSVSWYQQVLGQGPQFIFQYYEKEERGRGNFPDRFSARQFPNYSSELNVNALLLGDSALYLCASSLGAPGQISGNTIYFGEGSWLTVV.

This clone has a single count. Germline and junction disagree at one end, which may indicate a read error. The chain combines TRBV18 with TRBJ2-5; D remains unclear. This CDR3 is built from 12 residues. Per germline, CDR1 KGHSH and CDR2 LQKENI. CDR3 loop: CASSPGREAQYF. Here the CDR3 DNA reads TGTGCCAGCTCACCAGGCAGAGAGGCCCAGTACTTC.

This clone showed up just once. The chain carries TRBV14 and TRBJ1-1; D gene unclear. The germline V gene has CDR1 SGHDN and CDR2 FVKESK. V was clipped by 0 bases and J by 8 bases, with 10 bases between them. The length of the CDR3 is 13 residues. In DNA, the CDR3 is TGTGCCAGCAGCCAAGACTTTATTTCCGAAGCTTTCTTT. Translating it yields CASSQDFISEAFF.

This chain connects TRBV28 to TRBJ2-7; D gene unclear. Looked up from germline, CDR1 is MDHEN and CDR2 is SYDVKM. Trimming cost V 5 bases and J 0 bases, with 17 bases left between them. The CDR3 runs 16 residues. As DNA, the CDR3 is TGTGCCAGCAGTGTAGGTGGATATGACGGCTCCTACGAGCAGTACTTC. Its translation is CASSVGGYDGSYEQYF.

This clone was detected a few times. CDR3 residues: CASSLAGDGYTF. CDR3 bases: TGTGCCAGCAGTTTGGCGGGGGATGGCTACACCTTC. The chain uses TRBV28 and TRBJ1-2; perhaps TRBD1 as D (5 bases). Trimming took off 3 bases at V and 6 bases at J, with 8 bases between the two ends. Per the germline V gene, CDR1 is MDHEN and CDR2 is SYDVKM. CDR3 length equals 12 residues.

The J gene is TRBJ2-2, the V gene TRBV25-1; no firm D call. The germline V gene encodes CDR1 MGHDK and CDR2 SYGVNS. Trimming cost V 2 bases and J 0 bases, with 10 bases left between them. The CDR3 loop spans 16 amino acids. CDR3 sequence reads: CASSERLGANTGELFF. The CDR3 nucleotides are TGTGCCAGCAGTGAAAGGTTAGGAGCGAACACCGGGGAGCTGTTTTTT.

The chain recombines TRBV7-9 with TRBJ2-2, with 9 positions matching TRBD2. V shed 5 bases, J shed 2 bases, and the junction held 9 bases outside the gene matches. The length of the CDR3 is 17 residues. Germline V gives CDR1 SEHNR, CDR2 FQNEAQ (reference sequence). The CDR3 region is CASSHNSGRVNTGELFF. CDR3 DNA sequence: TGTGCCAGCAGCCACAATAGCGGGAGAGTCAACACCGGGGAGCTGTTTTTT.

This sequence joins TRBV10-1 and TRBJ2-2, with TRBD2 identical over 13 bases. The CDR3 runs 17 residues. With 6 bases clipped from V and 5 bases from J, the junction kept 9 bases outside the gene matches. Germline loops: CDR1 WNHNN, CDR2 SYGVQD (reference sequence). The CDR3 coding sequence is TGCGCCAGCAGCGAGGGACTAGCGGGGAGGCGGACCGGGGAGCTGTTTTTT. Translating it yields CASSEGLAGRRTGELFF.

The chain uses TRBV10-3 and TRBJ2-2, with D possibly being TRBD1 (5 bases). Per the germline V gene, CDR1 is ENHRY and CDR2 is SYGVKD. This CDR3 has 13 residues. V shed 10 bases and J shed 3 bases, with 12 bases lying between them. The CDR3 DNA reads TGTGCCACTACGGGCAGGGACACCGGGGAGCTGTTTTTT. This sequence encodes CATTGRDTGELFF.

The gene calls are TRBV10-3 and TRBJ2-3, with 7 bases matching TRBD1. The CDR3 length is 18 residues. V trimming: 2 bases; J trimming: 0 bases; junction bases outside the gene matches: 11. In germline, CDR1 is ENHRY, CDR2 SYGVKD. The CDR3 DNA reads TGTGCCATCAGTGAGAAGACAGGGAAGGGGGCTAGCACAGATACGCAGTATTTT. It yields the protein CAISEKTGKGASTDTQYF.

Details on this clone: Other DNA sequences from this sample encode an identical CDR3 as well. V usage is TRBV18 and J usage is TRBJ2-3; unclear D gene. There are 14 residues in the CDR3. Trimming pared 3 bases from V and 3 bases from J, leaving 10 bases between. The germline V gene encodes CDR1 KGHSH and CDR2 LQKENI. The CDR3 DNA reads TGTGCCAGCTCACCGTTAACGGCGACAGATACGCAGTATTTT. It yields the protein CASSPLTATDTQYF.

This chain connects TRBV27 to TRBJ1-2, with a weak D call TRBD1 (6 bases). CDR1 MNHEY and CDR2 SMNVEV come from the germline V gene (reference sequence). The CDR3 loop spans 14 amino acids. The ends were cut back, 3 bases at V and 12 bases at J, with 20 bases in the middle. CDR3 DNA sequence: TGTGCCAGCAGTTTGACCTCCAGGGGCAGGGCCCACACCTTC. It is translated as CASSLTSRGRAHTF.

The chain employs TRBV7-2 and TRBJ1-2; D remains unclear. The V gene's germline CDR1 is SGHTA and CDR2 FQGNSA. The CDR3 is made up of 14 amino acids. V dropped 5 bases and J dropped 3 bases, with 13 bases sitting between them. Written as DNA, the CDR3 is TGTGCCAGCAGCACTAGTCTAGGATACTATGGCTACACCTTC. Translated: CASSTSLGYYGYTF.

This chain uses TRBV30 with TRBJ1-1; possible D gene TRBD1, 6 bases. The CDR3 has 14 amino acids. Germline CDR1 GTSNPN, CDR2 SVGIG (reference sequence). V lost 4 bases to trimming and J lost 7 bases, with 19 bases between them. CDR3 sequence reads: CAWTRQARVGEAFF. CDR3 DNA sequence: TGTGCCTGGACCCGACAGGCGAGGGTGGGTGAAGCTTTCTTT.

The gene calls are TRBV19 and TRBJ1-5; D is perhaps TRBD1 (6 bases). The germline CDR1 and CDR2 sequences are LNHDA and SQIVND (reference sequence). The CDR3 runs 17 residues. The ends were cut back, 1 base at V and 1 base at J, with 14 bases in the middle. As DNA, the CDR3 is TGTGCCAGTAGTATAGTCAGACAGGAGGGAAGCAATCAGCCCCAGCATTTT. It specifies CASSIVRQEGSNQPQHF. Drawing the rest from reference TRBV19 and TRBJ1-5, the complete variable domain is DGGITQSPKYLFRKEGQNVTLSCEQNLNHDAMYWYRQDPGQGLRLIYYSQIVNDFQKGDIAEGYSVSREKKESFPLTVTSAQKNPTAFYLCASSIVRQEGSNQPQHFGDGTRLSIL.

This clone was observed once. The chain carries TRBV29-1 and TRBJ1-2; D is uncertain. The length of the CDR3 is 11 residues. From germline, CDR1 is SQVTM and CDR2 ANQGSEA. V was cut by 4 bases and J by 5 bases, with 8 bases left in between. CDR3: CSVGVEYGYTF. In nucleotides, the CDR3 is TGCAGCGTTGGAGTCGAATATGGCTACACCTTC.

This clone was seen just once. This chain links TRBV4-1 with TRBJ2-3, with a weak D call TRBD2 (5 bases). Trimming stripped 3 bases from V and 2 bases from J, with 12 bases between. The CDR3 spans 15 residues. Germline CDR1 and CDR2: MGHRA and YSYEKL. This chain's CDR3 is CASSQGETFTDTQYF. The CDR3 nucleotides read TGCGCCAGCAGCCAGGGAGAGACCTTCACAGATACGCAGTATTTT.